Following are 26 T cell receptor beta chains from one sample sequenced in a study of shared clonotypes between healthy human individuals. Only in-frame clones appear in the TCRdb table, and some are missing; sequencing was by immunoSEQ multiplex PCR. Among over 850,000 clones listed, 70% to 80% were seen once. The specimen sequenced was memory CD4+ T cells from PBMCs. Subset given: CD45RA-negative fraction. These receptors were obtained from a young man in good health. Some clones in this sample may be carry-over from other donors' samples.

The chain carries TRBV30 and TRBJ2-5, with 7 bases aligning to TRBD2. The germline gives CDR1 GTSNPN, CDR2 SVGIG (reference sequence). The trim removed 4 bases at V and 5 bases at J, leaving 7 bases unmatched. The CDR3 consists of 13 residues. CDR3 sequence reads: CAWTGRVRETQYF. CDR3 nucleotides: TGTGCCTGGACAGGGAGGGTCCGGGAGACCCAGTACTTC.

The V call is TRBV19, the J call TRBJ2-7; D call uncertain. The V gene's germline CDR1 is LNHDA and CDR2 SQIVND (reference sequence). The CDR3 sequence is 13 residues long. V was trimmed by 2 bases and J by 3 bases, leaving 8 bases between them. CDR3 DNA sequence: TGTGCCAGTAGTATACCGGACGGCTACGAGCAGTACTTC. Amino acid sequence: CASSIPDGYEQYF.

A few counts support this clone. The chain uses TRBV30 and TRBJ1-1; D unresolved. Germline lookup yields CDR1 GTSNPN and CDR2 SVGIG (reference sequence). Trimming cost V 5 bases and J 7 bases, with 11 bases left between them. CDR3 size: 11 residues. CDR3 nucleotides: TGTGCCTGGGGTACAACGGGTGAAGCTTTCTTT. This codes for CAWGTTGEAFF.

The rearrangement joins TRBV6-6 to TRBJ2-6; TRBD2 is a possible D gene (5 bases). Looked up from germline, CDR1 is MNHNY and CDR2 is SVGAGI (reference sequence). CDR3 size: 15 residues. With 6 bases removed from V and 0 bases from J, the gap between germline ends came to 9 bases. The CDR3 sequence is CASRPTSSGANVLTF. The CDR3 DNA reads TGTGCCAGCAGACCCACTAGCTCTGGGGCCAACGTCCTGACTTTC.

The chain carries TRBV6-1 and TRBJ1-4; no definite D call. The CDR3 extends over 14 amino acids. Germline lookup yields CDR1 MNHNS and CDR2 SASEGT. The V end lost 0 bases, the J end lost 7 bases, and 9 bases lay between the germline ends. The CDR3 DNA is TGTGCCAGCAGTGAAGCGATGGGAATTGAAAAACTGTTTTTT. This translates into CASSEAMGIEKLFF.

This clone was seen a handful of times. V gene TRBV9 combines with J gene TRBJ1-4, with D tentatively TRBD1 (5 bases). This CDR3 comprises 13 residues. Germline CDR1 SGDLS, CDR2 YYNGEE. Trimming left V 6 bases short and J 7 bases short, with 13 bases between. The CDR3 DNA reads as TGTGCCAGCACTAAGGGGAGAGGTGAAAAACTGTTTTTT. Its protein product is CASTKGRGEKLFF.

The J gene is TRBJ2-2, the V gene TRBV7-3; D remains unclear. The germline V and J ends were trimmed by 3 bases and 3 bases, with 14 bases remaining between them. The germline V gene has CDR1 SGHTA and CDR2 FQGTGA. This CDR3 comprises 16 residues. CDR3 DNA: TGTGCCAGCAGCTTGGCCCCGTTACCGCACACCGGGGAGCTGTTTTTT. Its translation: CASSLAPLPHTGELFF.

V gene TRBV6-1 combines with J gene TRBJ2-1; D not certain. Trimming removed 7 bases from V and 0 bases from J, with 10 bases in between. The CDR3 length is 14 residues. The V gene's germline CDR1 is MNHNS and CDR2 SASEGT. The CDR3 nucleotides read TGTGCCAGCACCGGGTGGAACTCCTACAATGAGCAGTTCTTC. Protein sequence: CASTGWNSYNEQFF.

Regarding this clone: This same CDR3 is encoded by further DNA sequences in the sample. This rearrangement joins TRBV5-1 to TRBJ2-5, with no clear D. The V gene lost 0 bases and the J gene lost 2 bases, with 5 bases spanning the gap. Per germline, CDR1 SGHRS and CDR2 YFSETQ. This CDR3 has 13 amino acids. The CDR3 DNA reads TGCGCCAGCAGCTTGGAGCCGCAAGAGACCCAGTACTTC. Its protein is CASSLEPQETQYF.

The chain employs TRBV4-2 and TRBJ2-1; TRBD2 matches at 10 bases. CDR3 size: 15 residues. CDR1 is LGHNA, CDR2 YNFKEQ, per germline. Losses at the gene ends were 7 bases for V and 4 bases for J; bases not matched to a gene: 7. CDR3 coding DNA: TGTGCCAGCACCGGACTAGCGGCCGATTACAATGAGCAGTTCTTC. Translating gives CASTGLAADYNEQFF.

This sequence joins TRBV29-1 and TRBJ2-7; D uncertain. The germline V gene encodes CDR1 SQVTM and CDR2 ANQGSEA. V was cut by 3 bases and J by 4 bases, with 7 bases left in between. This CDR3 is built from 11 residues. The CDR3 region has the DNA TGCAGCGTTGAGCTAGGTTACGAGCAGTACTTC. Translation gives CSVELGYEQYF.

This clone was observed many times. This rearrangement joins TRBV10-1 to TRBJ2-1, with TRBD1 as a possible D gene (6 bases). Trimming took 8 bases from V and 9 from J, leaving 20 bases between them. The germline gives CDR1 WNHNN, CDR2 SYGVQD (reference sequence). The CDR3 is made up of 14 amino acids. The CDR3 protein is CASADSEGFAEQFF. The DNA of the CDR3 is TGCGCCAGCGCGGACAGCGAGGGCTTTGCTGAGCAGTTCTTC.

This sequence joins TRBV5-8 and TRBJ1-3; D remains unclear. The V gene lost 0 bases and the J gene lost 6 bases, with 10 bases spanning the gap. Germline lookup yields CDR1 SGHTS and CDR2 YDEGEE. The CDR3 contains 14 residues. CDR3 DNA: TGTGCCAGCAGCTTGGGAGGCAGAGTAAACACCATATATTTT. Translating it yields CASSLGGRVNTIYF.

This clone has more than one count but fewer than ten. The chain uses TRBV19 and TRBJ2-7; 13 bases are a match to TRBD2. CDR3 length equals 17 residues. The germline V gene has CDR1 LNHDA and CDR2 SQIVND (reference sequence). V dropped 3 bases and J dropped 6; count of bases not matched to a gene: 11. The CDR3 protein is CASSISGLAGSLGEQYF. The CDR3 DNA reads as TGTGCCAGTAGTATCTCGGGACTAGCGGGATCCCTTGGCGAGCAGTACTTC.

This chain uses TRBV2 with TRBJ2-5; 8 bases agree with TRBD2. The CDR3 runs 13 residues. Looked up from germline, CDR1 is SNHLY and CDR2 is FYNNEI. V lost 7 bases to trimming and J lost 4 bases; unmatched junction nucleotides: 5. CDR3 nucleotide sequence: TGTGCCAGCAACCGGGGGGGAATAGAGACCCAGTACTTC. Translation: CASNRGGIETQYF.

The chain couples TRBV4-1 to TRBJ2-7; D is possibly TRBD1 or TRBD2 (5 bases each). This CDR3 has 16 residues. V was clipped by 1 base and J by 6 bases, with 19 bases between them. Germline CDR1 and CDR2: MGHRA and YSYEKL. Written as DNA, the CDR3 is TGCGCCAGCAGCCAAGGCCCCTACCCAGGGAGTGGCGAGCAGTACTTC. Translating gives CASSQGPYPGSGEQYF.

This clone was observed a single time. CDR3 residues: CASSKDRNQGIMFF. The CDR3 DNA sequence: TGCGCCAGCAGCAAAGACAGGAACCAAGGGATAATGTTTTTT. The chain uses TRBV5-1 and TRBJ2-2; D possibly corresponds to TRBD1 (6 bases). V was clipped by 4 bases and J by 15 bases, with 22 bases between them. The CDR3 has 14 residues. The germline V gene encodes CDR1 SGHRS and CDR2 YFSETQ.

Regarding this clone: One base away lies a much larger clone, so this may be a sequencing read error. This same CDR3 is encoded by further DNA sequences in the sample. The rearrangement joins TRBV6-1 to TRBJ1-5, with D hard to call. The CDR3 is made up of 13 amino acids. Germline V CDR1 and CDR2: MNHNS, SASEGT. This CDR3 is CASSEVQNQPQHF. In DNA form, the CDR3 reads TGTGCCAGCAGCGAAGTTCAGAATCAGCCCCAGCATTTT.

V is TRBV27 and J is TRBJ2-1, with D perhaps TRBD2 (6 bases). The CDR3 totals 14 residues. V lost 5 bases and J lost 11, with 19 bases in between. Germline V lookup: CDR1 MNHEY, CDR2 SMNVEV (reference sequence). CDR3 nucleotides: TGTGCCAGCAGTCCCTCCTACGCTAGCGCCCAGCAGTTCTTC. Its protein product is CASSPSYASAQQFF.

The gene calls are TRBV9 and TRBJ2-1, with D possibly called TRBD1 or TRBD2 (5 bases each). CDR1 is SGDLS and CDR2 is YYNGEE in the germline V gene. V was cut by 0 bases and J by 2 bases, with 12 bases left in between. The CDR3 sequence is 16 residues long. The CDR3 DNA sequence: TGTGCCAGCAGCGTAGCAGCCGGGGCGACCTACAATGAGCAGTTCTTC. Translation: CASSVAAGATYNEQFF.

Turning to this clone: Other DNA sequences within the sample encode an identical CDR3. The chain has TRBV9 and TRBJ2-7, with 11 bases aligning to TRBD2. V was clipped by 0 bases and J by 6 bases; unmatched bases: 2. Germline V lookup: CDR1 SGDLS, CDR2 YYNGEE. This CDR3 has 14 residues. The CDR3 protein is CASSVGLAGGEQYF. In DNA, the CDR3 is TGTGCCAGCAGCGTAGGTCTAGCGGGAGGCGAGCAGTACTTC.

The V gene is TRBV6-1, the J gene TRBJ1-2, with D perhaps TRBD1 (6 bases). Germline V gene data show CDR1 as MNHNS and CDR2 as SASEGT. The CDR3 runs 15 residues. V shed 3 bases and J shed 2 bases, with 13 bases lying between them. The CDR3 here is CASSEGGASNYGYTF. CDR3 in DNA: TGTGCCAGCAGTGAGGGGGGGGCCAGCAACTATGGCTACACCTTC.

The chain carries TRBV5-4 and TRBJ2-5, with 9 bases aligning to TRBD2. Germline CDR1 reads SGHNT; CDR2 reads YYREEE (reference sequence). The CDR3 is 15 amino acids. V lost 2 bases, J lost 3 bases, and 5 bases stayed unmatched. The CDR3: CASSFNSGGKETQYF. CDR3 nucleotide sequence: TGTGCCAGCAGCTTTAACAGCGGGGGGAAAGAGACCCAGTACTTC.

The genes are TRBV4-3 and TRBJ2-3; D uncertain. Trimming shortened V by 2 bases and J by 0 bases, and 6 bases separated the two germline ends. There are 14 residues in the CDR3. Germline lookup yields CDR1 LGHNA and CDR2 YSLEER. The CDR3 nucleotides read TGCGCCAGCAGCCAACGACAAAGCACAGATACGCAGTATTTT. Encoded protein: CASSQRQSTDTQYF.

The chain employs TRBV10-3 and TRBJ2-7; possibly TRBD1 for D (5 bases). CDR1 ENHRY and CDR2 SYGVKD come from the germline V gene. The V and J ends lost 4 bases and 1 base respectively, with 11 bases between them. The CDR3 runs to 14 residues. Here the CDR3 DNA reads TGTGCCATCAGTGTAGGGGTACTTTCCTACGAGCAGTACTTC. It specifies CAISVGVLSYEQYF.

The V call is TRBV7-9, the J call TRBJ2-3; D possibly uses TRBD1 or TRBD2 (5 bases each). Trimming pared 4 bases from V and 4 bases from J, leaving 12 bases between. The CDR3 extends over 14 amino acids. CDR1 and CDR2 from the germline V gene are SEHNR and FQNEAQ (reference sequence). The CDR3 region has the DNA TGTGCCAGCAGCTCGGACTCGGGACCAGATACGCAGTATTTT. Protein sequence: CASSSDSGPDTQYF.